The sequence of this T cell receptor (beta chain) was determined in a study of blood T cell repertoires in COVID-19. About the research overall: Spain, Italy and the United States supplied samples that represented acute and convalescent COVID-19. In each case, the material was cDNA or gDNA derived from T cells, B-cell-depleted T cells, or PBMCs.

Method: immunoSEQ multiplex PCR; TCRdb's copy keeps in-frame clones and lacks some. The table includes some 200,000 clones, 65% to 90% detected once. Cohort assignment relied on participant-reported clinical history. Either two negative PCRs, clearance, or symptom resolution qualified Cohort 3 donors as recovered. Germline CDR1 reads LGHDT; CDR2 reads YNNKEL (reference sequence). The CDR3 totals 15 residues. V dropped 0 bases and J dropped 6; count of bases not matched to a gene: 2. Input material: PBMCs or T cells enriched from blood (not recorded which). This sequence was found in a middle-aged man who had recovered from COVID-19. The chain uses TRBV3-1 (or the pseudogene TRBV3-2) and TRBJ1-6; 7 bases match TRBD1. CDR3 coding DNA: TGTGCCAGCAGCCAAGAGGGGACAGCTAATTCACCCCTCCACTTT. It is translated as CASSQEGTANSPLHF.